These 15 T cell receptor beta chains share one sample of origin, sequenced in a study of post-analysis software for immune sequencing data. Study results and limitations: In patients, TRBV5-6, TRBV5-1 and TRBV20-1 belonged to 4 or 5 TRBV segments found more frequently than in controls.

No antigen has been assigned to these receptors. TCR beta cDNA libraries included unique molecular identifiers. TCRdb analysed the PCR reads with MiXCR anew, one entry per CDR3 protein. The repertoire has about 820,000 distinct CDR3 sequences, around 50% of them found once; the top ten carry 4.6%. The sequenced sample consisted of blood. Every receptor here comes from a girl between 5 and 17 years old with multiple sclerosis.

The V call is TRBV5-1, the J call TRBJ1-2; 8 nucleotides align to TRBD1. Germline lookup yields CDR1 SGHRS and CDR2 YFSETQ. The CDR3 is 18 amino acids. V lost 4 bases and J lost 4; bases outside the gene matches: 18. CDR3 sequence (DNA): TGCGCCAGCAGCCCGGGAGGCCGGGACAGGTCGTCTGGCTATGGCTACACCTTC. This codes for CASSPGGRDRSSGYGYTF.

This clonotype was observed a few times. This chain joins TRBV12-3 or TRBV12-4 and TRBJ2-4; the match to TRBD1 covers 12 bases. The J call could be wrong; TRBJ2-7 is a better fit for the DNA end. The CDR3 contains 15 residues. Written as DNA, the CDR3 is TGTGCCAGCAGTTCCTGGGACAGGGGGCTCTACGAGCAGTACTTC. It yields the protein CASSSWDRGLYEQYF.

This sequence joins TRBV7-3 and TRBJ2-2; D possibly uses TRBD1 or TRBD2 (5 bases each). Germline V gene sequence: CDR1 SGHTA, CDR2 FQGTGA. This CDR3 region has 15 residues. The V and J ends lost 6 bases and 7 bases respectively, with 18 bases between them. In DNA form, the CDR3 reads TGTGCCAGCAGTCAACAGGAAGCCGGGGTCGGGGAGCTGTTTTTT. Its translation: CASSQQEAGVGELFF.

The genes are TRBV24-1 and TRBJ2-3, with a possible D match to TRBD1 (6 bases). Germline V gives CDR1 KGHDR, CDR2 SFDVKD. With 5 bases removed from V and 4 bases from J, the gap between germline ends came to 12 bases. The CDR3 is 14 residues long. CDR3 sequence (DNA): TGTGCCACCAGTGGAGGGGGAATAGCAGATACGCAGTATTTT. Protein sequence: CATSGGGIADTQYF.

V usage is TRBV2 and J usage is TRBJ2-4; TRBD1 or TRBD2 may be the D gene (6 bases each). The end of the DNA is better explained by TRBJ2-7, so the J call may be wrong. The CDR3 loop spans 15 amino acids. CDR1 and CDR2 (germline): SNHLY, FYNNEI. The CDR3 reads CASATNGGGTYEQYF. CDR3 nucleotides: TGTGCCAGCGCTACTAACGGAGGGGGAACTTACGAGCAGTACTTC.

The chain joins TRBV20-1 to TRBJ2-1; D possibly corresponds to TRBD1 (6 bases). This CDR3 contains 14 residues. Germline loops: CDR1 DFQATT, CDR2 SNEGSKA (reference sequence). V lost 3 bases to trimming and J lost 7 bases, with 16 bases between them. CDR3: CSASLKGGWNEQFF. CDR3 DNA: TGCAGTGCTAGCCTAAAAGGGGGATGGAATGAGCAGTTCTTC.

The chain joins TRBV6-5 to TRBJ1-1, with a possible D match to TRBD1 (6 bases). The CDR3 covers 14 residues. Per the germline V gene, CDR1 is MNHEY and CDR2 is SVGAGI. Trimming took off 5 bases at V and 1 base at J, with 11 bases between the two ends. The CDR3 is CASSLIRGNTEAFF. CDR3 DNA sequence: TGTGCCAGCAGTCTAATCAGGGGGAACACTGAAGCTTTCTTT.

This clonotype was counted only a few times. The chain combines TRBV12-3 or TRBV12-4 with TRBJ2-7; D is perhaps TRBD1 (5 bases). Trimming left V 3 bases short and J 2 bases short, with 11 bases between. The CDR3 covers 14 residues. In DNA, the CDR3 is TGTGCCAGCAGTTTTTTTGGCAGGGCCTACGAGCAGTACTTC. This encodes CASSFFGRAYEQYF.

This chain links TRBV4-1 with TRBJ1-2, with no clear D. With 1 base removed from V and 1 base from J, the gap between germline ends came to 7 bases. Germline V gene lookup returns CDR1 MGHRA and CDR2 YSYEKL. The CDR3 runs to 14 residues. CDR3 region: CASSQGRHNYGYTF. As DNA, the CDR3 is TGCGCCAGCAGCCAAGGACGGCATAACTATGGCTACACCTTC.

This CDR3 reads CASSLSFQESSGANVLTF. In DNA, the CDR3 is TGCGCCAGCAGCTTATCATTTCAGGAAAGCTCTGGGGCCAACGTCCTGACTTTC. V gene TRBV5-1 combines with J gene TRBJ2-6; D is undetermined. Germline loops: CDR1 SGHRS, CDR2 YFSETQ. Between the trimmed V and J ends, which lost 2 bases and 0 bases, there was a span of 15 bases. The CDR3 totals 18 residues. The variable domain in full, completed from reference TRBV5-1 and TRBJ2-6, reads KAGVTQTPRYLIKTRGQQVTLSCSPISGHRSVSWYQQTPGQGLQFLFEYFSETQRNKGNFPGRFSGRQFSNSRSEMNVSTLELGDSALYLCASSLSFQESSGANVLTFGAGSRLTVL.

The sample holds a few counts of this clonotype. The chain couples TRBV20-1 to TRBJ2-7; 10 bases map to TRBD2. Trimming at V came to 6 bases and at J to 2 bases, leaving 7 bases not matched to a gene. Germline CDR1 and CDR2: DFQATT and SNEGSKA (reference sequence). This CDR3 contains 14 residues. The CDR3 DNA reads as TGCAGTGCCTGGCTAGCGGGAGAGGCCTACGAGCAGTACTTC. Protein product: CSAWLAGEAYEQYF.

This chain uses TRBV7-9 with TRBJ1-1; 9 nucleotides align to TRBD1. Germline loops: CDR1 SEHNR, CDR2 FQNEAQ (reference sequence). CDR3 size: 17 residues. The V and J ends lost 5 bases and 4 bases, in that order; junction bases with no gene match: 14. CDR3 coding DNA: TGTGCCAGCAGCACAACCGGGACAGGGTATGTGACCACTGAAGCTTTCTTT. Protein sequence: CASSTTGTGYVTTEAFF.

The sample holds one count of this clonotype. V usage is TRBV20-1 and J usage is TRBJ1-5; 8 bases align to TRBD1. Germline V gives CDR1 DFQATT, CDR2 SNEGSKA (reference sequence). The CDR3 loop spans 14 amino acids. The CDR3 here is CGVQGARDNQPQHF. The CDR3 DNA reads TGCGGTGTTCAGGGGGCCCGGGACAATCAGCCCCAGCATTTT.

The V and J genes are TRBV29-1 and TRBJ1-2; D perhaps matches TRBD1 (6 bases). The CDR3 loop spans 14 amino acids. V was trimmed by 2 bases and J by 3 bases, leaving 13 bases between them. Germline values: CDR1 SQVTM, CDR2 ANQGSEA. CDR3: CSVESRGRDYGYTF. The CDR3 DNA follows: TGCAGCGTTGAATCCCGGGGGCGGGACTATGGCTACACCTTC.

The chain couples TRBV2 to TRBJ1-5; 9 bases match TRBD1. The CDR3 is 16 residues long. Germline V CDR1 and CDR2: SNHLY, FYNNEI. J lost 2 bases, V lost 5 bases, and 7 bases had no gene match. The CDR3 coding sequence is TGTGCCAGCAGTTCTGACAGGGGGATTGGCAATCAGCCCCAGCATTTT. Translation gives CASSSDRGIGNQPQHF.